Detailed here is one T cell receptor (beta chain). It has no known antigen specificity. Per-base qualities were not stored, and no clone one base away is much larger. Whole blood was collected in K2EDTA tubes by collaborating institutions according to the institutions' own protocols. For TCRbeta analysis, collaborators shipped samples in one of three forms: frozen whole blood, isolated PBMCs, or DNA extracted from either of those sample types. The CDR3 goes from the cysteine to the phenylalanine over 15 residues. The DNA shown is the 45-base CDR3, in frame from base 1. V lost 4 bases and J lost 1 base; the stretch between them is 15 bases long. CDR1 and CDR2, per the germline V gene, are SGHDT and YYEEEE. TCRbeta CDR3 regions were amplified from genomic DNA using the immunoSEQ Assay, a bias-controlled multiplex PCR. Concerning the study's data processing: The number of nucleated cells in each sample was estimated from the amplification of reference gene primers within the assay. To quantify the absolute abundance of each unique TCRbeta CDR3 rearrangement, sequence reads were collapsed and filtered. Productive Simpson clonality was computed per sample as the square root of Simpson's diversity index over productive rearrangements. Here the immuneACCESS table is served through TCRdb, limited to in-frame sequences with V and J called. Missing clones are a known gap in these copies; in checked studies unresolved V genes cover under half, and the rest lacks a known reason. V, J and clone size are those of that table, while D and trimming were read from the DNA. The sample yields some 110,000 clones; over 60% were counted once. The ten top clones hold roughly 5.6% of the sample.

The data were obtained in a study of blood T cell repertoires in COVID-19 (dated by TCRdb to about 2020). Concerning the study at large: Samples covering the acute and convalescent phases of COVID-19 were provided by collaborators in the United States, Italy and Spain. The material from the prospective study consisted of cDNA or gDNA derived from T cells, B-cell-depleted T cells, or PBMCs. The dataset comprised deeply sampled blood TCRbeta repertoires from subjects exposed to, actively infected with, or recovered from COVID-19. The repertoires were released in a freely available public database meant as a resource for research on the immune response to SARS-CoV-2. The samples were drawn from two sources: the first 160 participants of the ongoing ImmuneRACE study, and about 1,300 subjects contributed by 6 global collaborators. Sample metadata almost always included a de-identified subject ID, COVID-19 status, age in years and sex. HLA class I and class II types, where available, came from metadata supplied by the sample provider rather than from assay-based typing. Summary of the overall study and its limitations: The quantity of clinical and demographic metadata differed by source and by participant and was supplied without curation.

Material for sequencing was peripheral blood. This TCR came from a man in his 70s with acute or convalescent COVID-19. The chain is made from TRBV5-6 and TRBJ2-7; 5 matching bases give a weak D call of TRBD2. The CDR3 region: CASSQDVGLSYEQYF. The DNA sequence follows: TGTGCCAGCAGCCAGGACGTAGGACTTTCCTACGAGCAGTACTTC.